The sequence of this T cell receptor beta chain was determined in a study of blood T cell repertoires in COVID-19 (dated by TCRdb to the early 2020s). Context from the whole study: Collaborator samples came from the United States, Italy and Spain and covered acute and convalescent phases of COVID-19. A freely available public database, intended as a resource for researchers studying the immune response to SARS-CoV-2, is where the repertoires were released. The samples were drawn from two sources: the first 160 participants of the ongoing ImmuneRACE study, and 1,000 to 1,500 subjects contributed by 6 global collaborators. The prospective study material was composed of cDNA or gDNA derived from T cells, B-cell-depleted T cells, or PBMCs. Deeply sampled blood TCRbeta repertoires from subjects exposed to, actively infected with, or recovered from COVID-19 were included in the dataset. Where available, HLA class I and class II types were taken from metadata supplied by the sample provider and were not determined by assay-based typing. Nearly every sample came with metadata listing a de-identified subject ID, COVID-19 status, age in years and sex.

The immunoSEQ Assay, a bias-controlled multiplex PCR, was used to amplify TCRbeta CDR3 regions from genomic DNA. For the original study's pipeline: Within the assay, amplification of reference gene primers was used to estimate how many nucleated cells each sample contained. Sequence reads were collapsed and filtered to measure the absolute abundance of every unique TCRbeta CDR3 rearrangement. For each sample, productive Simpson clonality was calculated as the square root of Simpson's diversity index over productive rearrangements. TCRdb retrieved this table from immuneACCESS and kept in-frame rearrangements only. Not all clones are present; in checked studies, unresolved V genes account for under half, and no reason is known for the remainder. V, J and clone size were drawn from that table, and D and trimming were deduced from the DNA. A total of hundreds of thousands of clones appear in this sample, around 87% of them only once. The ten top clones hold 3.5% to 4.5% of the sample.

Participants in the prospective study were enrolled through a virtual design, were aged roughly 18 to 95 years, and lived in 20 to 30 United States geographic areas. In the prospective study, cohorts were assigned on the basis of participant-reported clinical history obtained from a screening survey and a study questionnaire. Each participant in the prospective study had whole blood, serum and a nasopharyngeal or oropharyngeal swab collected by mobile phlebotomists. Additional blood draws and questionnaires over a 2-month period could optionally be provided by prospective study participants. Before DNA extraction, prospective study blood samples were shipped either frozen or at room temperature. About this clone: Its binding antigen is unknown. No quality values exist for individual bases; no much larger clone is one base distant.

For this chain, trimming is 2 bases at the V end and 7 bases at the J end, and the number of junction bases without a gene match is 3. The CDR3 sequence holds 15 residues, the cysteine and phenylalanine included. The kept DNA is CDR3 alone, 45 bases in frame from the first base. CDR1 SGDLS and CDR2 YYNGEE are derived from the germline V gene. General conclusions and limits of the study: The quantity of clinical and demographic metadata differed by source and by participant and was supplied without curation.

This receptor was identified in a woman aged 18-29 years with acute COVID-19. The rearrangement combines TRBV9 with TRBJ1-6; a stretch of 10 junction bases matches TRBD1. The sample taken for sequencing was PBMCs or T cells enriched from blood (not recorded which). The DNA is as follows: TGTGCCAGCAGCGTTTCGGACAGGGGGAATTCACCCCTCCACTTT. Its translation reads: CASSVSDRGNSPLHF.